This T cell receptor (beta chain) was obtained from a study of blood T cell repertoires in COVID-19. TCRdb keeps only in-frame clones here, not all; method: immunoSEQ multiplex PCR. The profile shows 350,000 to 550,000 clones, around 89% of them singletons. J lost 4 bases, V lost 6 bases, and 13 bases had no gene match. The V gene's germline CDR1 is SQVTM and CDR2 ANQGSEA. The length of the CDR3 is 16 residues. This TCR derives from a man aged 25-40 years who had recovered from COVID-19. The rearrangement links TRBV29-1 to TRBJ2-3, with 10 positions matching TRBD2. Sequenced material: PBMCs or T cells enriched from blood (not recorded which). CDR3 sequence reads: CSVDNWLAGEADTQYF. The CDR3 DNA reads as TGCAGCGTGGATAATTGGCTAGCGGGAGAGGCAGATACGCAGTATTTT.